Below are 31 T cell receptor beta chains sequenced from a single sample in a study of blood T cell repertoires in COVID-19 (dated by TCRdb to 2020 to 2022). The library was prepared using the immunoSEQ multiplex PCR assay. What TCRdb holds here is the immuneACCESS table cut down to in-frame rearrangements. Part of the clones is not present; checked against another copy, under half of the missing clones reflect an unresolved V gene, and the others are unexplained. Present in this sample are 250,000 to 350,000 clones, around 90% of which were seen just once. About 6% of the sample lies in the top ten. What was sequenced was PBMCs or T cells enriched from blood (not recorded which). The receptor source for this set is a woman aged 30 to 39 who had recovered from COVID-19.

The chain links TRBV7-3 to TRBJ2-1, with 7 bases matching TRBD1. The CDR3 is made up of 16 amino acids. V lost 0 bases to trimming and J lost 8 bases; unmatched junction nucleotides: 10. CDR1 and CDR2 from the germline V gene are SGHTA and FQGTGA. The CDR3 coding sequence is TGTGCCAGCAGCTTAACCCGGGACAGAGGCGCAGATGAGCAGTTCTTC. It is translated as CASSLTRDRGADEQFF.

The rearrangement links TRBV4-3 to TRBJ2-7, with TRBD1 identical over 7 bases. The germline V gene encodes CDR1 LGHNA and CDR2 YSLEER. V lost 4 bases, J lost 2 bases, and 2 bases stayed unmatched. There are 13 residues in the CDR3. The CDR3 bases are TGCGCCAGCAGCCGAGGGACAGCCTACGAGCAGTACTTC. It yields the protein CASSRGTAYEQYF.

The chain uses TRBV6-5 and TRBJ1-2; 8 bases map to TRBD1. CDR3 size: 13 residues. Germline assignment: CDR1 MNHEY and CDR2 SVGAGI. The V and J ends lost 6 bases and 8 bases, in that order; junction bases with no gene match: 8. The DNA of the CDR3 is TGTGCCAGCAGGGACGGACAGGGAAGAGGCTACACCTTC. Its protein product is CASRDGQGRGYTF.

This clone has a handful of counts. The gene calls are TRBV7-8 and TRBJ2-5, with D possibly TRBD2 on 7 matching bases. The CDR3 totals 15 residues. Looked up from germline, CDR1 is SGHVS and CDR2 is FQNEAQ. V lost 3 bases, J lost 1 base, and 12 bases lay in between. The CDR3 region has the DNA TGTGCCAGCAGCTTTCGCGGGGGCCTCCAAGAGACCCAGTACTTC. Translation: CASSFRGGLQETQYF.

The CDR3 coding sequence is TGTGCCAGCAGTGACCCACAGGCGCTCTCCTACGAGCAGTACTTC. It encodes CASSDPQALSYEQYF. The chain links TRBV2 to TRBJ2-7; D might be TRBD1 (5 bases). V was clipped by 3 bases and J by 0 bases, with 12 bases between them. The length of the CDR3 is 15 residues. Per germline, CDR1 SNHLY and CDR2 FYNNEI.

This chain connects TRBV6-2 or TRBV6-3 to TRBJ2-1, with TRBD2 matching 9 bases. Germline V lookup: CDR1 MNHEY, CDR2 SVGEGT. The CDR3 contains 16 residues. J was trimmed by 4 bases and V by 2 bases; bases with no gene match: 6. CDR3 coding DNA: TGTGCCAGCAGTTACGTTAGCGGGGGACCTTACAATGAGCAGTTCTTC. The encoded protein is CASSYVSGGPYNEQFF.

The V gene is TRBV6-6, the J gene TRBJ1-1; maybe TRBD1 (6 bases). CDR1 is MNHNY, CDR2 SVGAGI, per germline (reference sequence). The length of the CDR3 is 17 residues. Trimming left V 8 bases short and J 0 bases short, with 22 bases between. The CDR3: CASGRLGGQLMNTEAFF. Written as DNA, the CDR3 is TGTGCCAGCGGTCGCCTCGGAGGACAGCTAATGAACACTGAAGCTTTCTTT.

V and J are TRBV5-6 and TRBJ1-2; 8 bases are a match to TRBD1. V lost 4 bases and J lost 4; bases outside the gene matches: 6. This CDR3 region has 14 residues. Germline CDR1 SGHDT, CDR2 YYEEEE. In nucleotides, the CDR3 is TGTGCCAGCAGCGAAGAACAGGGGGGCTATGGCTACACCTTC. This gives the protein CASSEEQGGYGYTF.

This clone showed up just a few times. This chain joins TRBV7-2 and TRBJ1-1, with a tentative D call TRBD1 (6 bases). The CDR3 contains 15 residues. Germline-derived CDR1 and CDR2 are SGHTA and FQGNSA. The V end was cut by 2 bases, the J end by 3 bases, with 13 bases between. The CDR3 nucleotides read TGTGCCAGCAGCTTAAATGGACAGCGCTACACTGAAGCTTTCTTT. Protein: CASSLNGQRYTEAFF.

The V call is TRBV11-2, the J call TRBJ2-5, with TRBD2 matching 7 bases. The CDR3 extends over 18 amino acids. Germline V gene data show CDR1 as SGHAT and CDR2 as FQNNGV. Trimming removed 5 bases from V and 5 bases from J; junction bases left unmatched: 20. The CDR3 loop reads CASSPRVQRDSPAETQYF. CDR3 bases: TGTGCCAGCAGCCCACGGGTCCAGCGGGACTCCCCGGCGGAGACCCAGTACTTC.

This clone was observed a few times. The chain employs TRBV19 and TRBJ1-6, with 7 bases aligning to TRBD1. The CDR3 contains 15 residues. V lost 6 bases and J lost 3; bases outside the gene matches: 5. Germline assignment: CDR1 LNHDA and CDR2 SQIVND (reference sequence). In DNA form, the CDR3 reads TGTGCCAGTAGCCCCCGACAGGGCTATAATTCACCCCTCCACTTT. Its translation: CASSPRQGYNSPLHF. Looking up the rest from reference TRBV19 and TRBJ1-6 gives the full variable domain: DGGITQSPKYLFRKEGQNVTLSCEQNLNHDAMYWYRQDPGQGLRLIYYSQIVNDFQKGDIAEGYSVSREKKESFPLTVTSAQKNPTAFYLCASSPRQGYNSPLHFGNGTRLTVT.

The chain couples TRBV19 to TRBJ1-1; TRBD1 aligns across 9 bases. The CDR3 sequence is 16 residues long. With V trimmed by 10 bases and J by 0 bases, 12 bases remained unmatched. Germline-derived CDR1 and CDR2 are LNHDA and SQIVND (reference sequence). CDR3 region: CATSRGTGPMNTEAFF. The CDR3 nucleotides are TGTGCCACTTCCCGCGGGACAGGGCCCATGAACACTGAAGCTTTCTTT.

The rearrangement uses TRBV6-5 and TRBJ2-7; 8 bases align to TRBD1. In germline, CDR1 is MNHEY, CDR2 SVGAGI. With V trimmed by 5 bases and J by 6 bases, 3 bases remained unmatched. The CDR3 spans 12 residues. Here the CDR3 reads CASSLGQGEQYF. The CDR3 region has the DNA TGTGCCAGCAGTCTCGGACAGGGCGAGCAGTACTTC.

The chain joins TRBV18 to TRBJ1-5; 10 bases fit TRBD1. The CDR3 runs 17 residues. In germline, CDR1 is KGHSH, CDR2 LQKENI. After removal of 3 bases from V and 8 bases from J, the junction contained 13 bases not matched to a gene. The CDR3 region has the DNA TGTGCCAGCTCACCTTATCTAGGACAGGGGGTGAGAGAGCCCCAGCATTTT. Its protein is CASSPYLGQGVREPQHF.

This sequence joins TRBV7-3 and TRBJ1-2; no reliable D call. The germline V and J ends were trimmed by 0 bases and 8 bases, with 10 bases remaining between them. The CDR3 has 13 residues. Germline assignment: CDR1 SGHTA and CDR2 FQGTGA. This CDR3 is CASSLTAVIGYTF. As DNA, the CDR3 is TGTGCCAGCAGCTTAACGGCAGTAATAGGCTACACCTTC. The whole variable domain, filled in from reference TRBV7-3 and TRBJ1-2, reads GAGVSQTPSNKVTEKGKYVELRCDPISGHTALYWYRQSLGQGPEFLIYFQGTGAADDSGLPNDRFFAVRPEGSVSTLKIQRTERGDSAVYLCASSLTAVIGYTFGSGTRLTVV.

The chain uses TRBV4-1 and TRBJ1-2; D uncertain. V shed 5 bases and J shed 8 bases, with 15 bases lying between them. The CDR3 extends over 13 amino acids. Germline CDR1 MGHRA, CDR2 YSYEKL. DNA of the CDR3: TGCGCCAGCAGCTACCATTTCGAGAGGGGCTACACCTTC. Translating it yields CASSYHFERGYTF.

This clone was detected only a few times. This chain joins TRBV5-6 and TRBJ2-7; possible D gene TRBD1, 5 bases. The germline V gene has CDR1 SGHDT and CDR2 YYEEEE. The CDR3 has 19 residues. Deletions cut 0 bases from V and 0 bases from J, with 22 bases between. The CDR3 loop is CASSLAAGLKLRSSYEQYF. CDR3 bases: TGTGCCAGCAGCTTGGCGGCAGGGCTTAAACTGAGGAGCTCCTACGAGCAGTACTTC.

The chain employs TRBV5-6 and TRBJ2-7; D is undetermined. V gave up 1 base and J gave up 7 bases, with 6 bases separating them. This CDR3 is built from 11 residues. Per the germline V gene, CDR1 is SGHDT and CDR2 is YYEEEE. CDR3 in amino acids: CASSLFEEQYF. CDR3 bases: TGTGCCAGCAGCTTGTTTGAGGAGCAGTACTTC.

CDR3 nucleotide sequence: TGTGCCAGCAGCAGGGGCCCCAAGGATTGGCAGTTCTTC. Its translation: CASSRGPKDWQFF. The J gene is TRBJ2-1, the V gene TRBV11-3; TRBD1 might be the D (5 bases). Looked up from germline, CDR1 is SGHNT and CDR2 is YENEEA. Trimming removed 5 bases from V and 12 bases from J, with 17 bases in between. The CDR3 runs 13 residues.

The chain recombines TRBV28 with TRBJ2-7; D call uncertain. Trimming pared 6 bases from V and 4 bases from J, leaving 10 bases between. Germline CDR1 is MDHEN and CDR2 is SYDVKM. The CDR3 is made up of 12 amino acids. CDR3 sequence: CASSPNRYEQYF. The CDR3 region has the DNA TGTGCCAGCAGCCCTAATCGGTACGAGCAGTACTTC.

The J gene is TRBJ2-3, the V gene TRBV25-1; a possible D gene is TRBD2 (5 bases). The V end was cut by 3 bases, the J end by 3 bases, with 7 bases between. This CDR3 contains 13 residues. Germline V CDR1 and CDR2: MGHDK, SYGVNS. The CDR3 DNA reads TGTGCCAGCAGTGAGTCGGGGACAGATACGCAGTATTTT. The encoded protein is CASSESGTDTQYF.

The V gene is TRBV2, the J gene TRBJ1-1, with a tentative D call TRBD1 (6 bases). Trimming shortened V by 2 bases and J by 1 base, and 14 bases separated the two germline ends. The germline gives CDR1 SNHLY, CDR2 FYNNEI. The CDR3 has 16 amino acids. The CDR3 protein is CASSERGSWGNTEAFF. The CDR3 nucleotides read TGTGCCAGCAGTGAAAGGGGGAGTTGGGGGAACACTGAAGCTTTCTTT. Looking up the rest from reference TRBV2 and TRBJ1-1 gives the full variable domain: EPEVTQTPSHQVTQMGQEVILRCVPISNHLYFYWYRQILGQKVEFLVSFYNNEISEKSEIFDDQFSVERPDGSNFTLKIRSTKLEDSAMYFCASSERGSWGNTEAFFGQGTRLTVV.

CDR3 bases: TGCGCCAGCAGCTTGGGGGAGGATGGCTACACCTTC. Translating gives CASSLGEDGYTF. The V gene is TRBV5-1, the J gene TRBJ1-2; no definite D call. The CDR3 spans 12 residues. The germline V gene encodes CDR1 SGHRS and CDR2 YFSETQ. Trimming cost V 0 bases and J 6 bases, with 6 bases left between them.

The rearrangement joins TRBV19 to TRBJ1-2; 7 bases match TRBD1. Trimming took 4 bases from V and 7 from J; bases not matched to a gene: 9. Germline V gene data show CDR1 as LNHDA and CDR2 as SQIVND (reference sequence). The CDR3 covers 14 residues. The DNA for the CDR3 is TGTGCCAGTAGTACATACAGGGGTTCCGGTGGCTACACCTTC. Its protein product is CASSTYRGSGGYTF.

The V gene is TRBV7-8, the J gene TRBJ2-7; tentative D call: TRBD1 (5 bases). Trimming stripped 5 bases from V and 4 bases from J, with 15 bases between. CDR1 is SGHVS and CDR2 is FQNEAQ in the germline V gene. The CDR3 contains 14 residues. This CDR3 is CASSLLGQGYEQYF. For the CDR3, the DNA is TGTGCCAGCAGCCTCTTGGGGCAGGGTTACGAGCAGTACTTC.

The chain joins TRBV5-6 to TRBJ2-7; 7 bases line up with TRBD1. The ends lost 4 bases at V and 5 bases at J; junction bases unmatched: 6. This CDR3 is built from 13 residues. Germline assignment: CDR1 SGHDT and CDR2 YYEEEE. Here the CDR3 reads CASSQDRAHEQYF. Here the CDR3 DNA reads TGTGCCAGCAGCCAAGACAGGGCCCACGAGCAGTACTTC.

The rearrangement uses TRBV18 and TRBJ2-3; TRBD1 aligns across 9 bases. The CDR3 is made up of 15 amino acids. CDR1 and CDR2 from the germline V gene are KGHSH and LQKENI. The J segment lost 2 bases and the V segment lost 5 bases, leaving 5 bases of the junction unmatched. CDR3 sequence (DNA): TGTGCCAGCTCAGCCGGGACAGGGAACACAGATACGCAGTATTTT. Amino acids: CASSAGTGNTDTQYF.

The rearrangement uses TRBV7-3 and TRBJ2-5; 11 bases line up with TRBD2. V was pared by 1 base and J by 5 bases, with 9 bases of the junction left unmatched. The CDR3 is made up of 17 amino acids. Germline CDR1 reads SGHTA; CDR2 reads FQGTGA. The CDR3 protein is CASSLSGSGGAWETQYF. Here the CDR3 DNA reads TGTGCCAGCAGCTTAAGTGGTAGCGGGGGGGCCTGGGAGACCCAGTACTTC.

This chain joins TRBV19 and TRBJ2-1; a possible D gene is TRBD1 (6 bases). This CDR3 is 14 amino acids long. V lost 6 bases to trimming and J lost 0 bases, with 9 bases between them. Germline lookup yields CDR1 LNHDA and CDR2 SQIVND (reference sequence). The CDR3 spells CASRGDTSYNEQFF. In DNA form, the CDR3 reads TGTGCCAGTAGAGGGGACACCTCCTACAATGAGCAGTTCTTC.

This clone was counted a single time. V and J are TRBV11-2 and TRBJ1-2, with a tentative D call TRBD1 (5 bases). This CDR3 region has 13 residues. Germline CDR1 SGHAT, CDR2 FQNNGV. V lost 6 bases and J lost 5, with 13 bases in between. The CDR3: CASSTGPEYGYTF. CDR3 in DNA: TGTGCCAGCAGTACAGGCCCTGAATATGGCTACACCTTC.

The rearrangement uses TRBV11-3 and TRBJ2-3, with 7 positions matching TRBD1. V shed 5 bases and J 4 bases; nucleotides not matched to a gene: 6. The CDR3 loop spans 14 amino acids. Per germline, CDR1 SGHNT and CDR2 YENEEA. The CDR3 loop reads CASSPGTDADTQYF. The CDR3 DNA follows: TGTGCCAGCAGCCCCGGGACAGACGCAGATACGCAGTATTTT. Supplemented by reference TRBV11-3 and TRBJ2-3, the full variable domain reads EAGVVQSPRYKIIEKKQPVAFWCNPISGHNTLYWYLQNLGQGPELLIRYENEEAVDDSQLPKDRFSAERLKGVDSTLKIQPAELGDSAVYLCASSPGTDADTQYFGPGTRLTVL.